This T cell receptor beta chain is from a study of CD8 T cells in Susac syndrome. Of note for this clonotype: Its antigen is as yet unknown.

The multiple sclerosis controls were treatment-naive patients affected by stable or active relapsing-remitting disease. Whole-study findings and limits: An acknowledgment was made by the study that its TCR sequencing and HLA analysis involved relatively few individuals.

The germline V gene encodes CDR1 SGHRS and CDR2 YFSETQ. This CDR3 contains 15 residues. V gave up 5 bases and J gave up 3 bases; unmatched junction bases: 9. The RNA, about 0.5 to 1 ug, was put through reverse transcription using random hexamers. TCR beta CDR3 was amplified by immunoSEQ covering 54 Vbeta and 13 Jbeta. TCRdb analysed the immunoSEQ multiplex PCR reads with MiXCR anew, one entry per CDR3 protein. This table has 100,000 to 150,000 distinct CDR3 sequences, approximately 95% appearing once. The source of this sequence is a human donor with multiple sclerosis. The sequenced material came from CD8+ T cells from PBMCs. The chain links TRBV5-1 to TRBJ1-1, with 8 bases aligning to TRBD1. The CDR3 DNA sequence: TGCGCCAGCAGGGAAAGACAGGGGTCCGACACTGAAGCTTTCTTT. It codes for CASRERQGSDTEAFF. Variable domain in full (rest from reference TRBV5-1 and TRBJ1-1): KAGVTQTPRYLIKTRGQQVTLSCSPISGHRSVSWYQQTPGQGLQFLFEYFSETQRNKGNFPGRFSGRQFSNSRSEMNVSTLELGDSALYLCASRERQGSDTEAFFGQGTRLTVV.